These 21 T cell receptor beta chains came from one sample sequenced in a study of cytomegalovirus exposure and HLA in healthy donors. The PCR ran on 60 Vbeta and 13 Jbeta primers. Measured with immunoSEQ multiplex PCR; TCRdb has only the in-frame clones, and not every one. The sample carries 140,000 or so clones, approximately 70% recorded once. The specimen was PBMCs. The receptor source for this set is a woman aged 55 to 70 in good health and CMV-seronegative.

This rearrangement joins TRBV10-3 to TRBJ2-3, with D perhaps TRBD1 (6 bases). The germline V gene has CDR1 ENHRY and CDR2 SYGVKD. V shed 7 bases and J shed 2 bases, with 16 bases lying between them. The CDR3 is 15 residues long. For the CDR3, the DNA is TGTGCCATCACAGGGGTTTGGGGGACCACAGATACGCAGTATTTT. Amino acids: CAITGVWGTTDTQYF.

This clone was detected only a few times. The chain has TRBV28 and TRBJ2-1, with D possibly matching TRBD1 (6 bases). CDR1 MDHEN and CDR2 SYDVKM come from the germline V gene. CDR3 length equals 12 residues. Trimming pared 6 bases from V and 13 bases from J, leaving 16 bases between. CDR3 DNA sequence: TGTGCCAGCAGACAATCCGGGACATTCCAGTTCTTC. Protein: CASRQSGTFQFF.

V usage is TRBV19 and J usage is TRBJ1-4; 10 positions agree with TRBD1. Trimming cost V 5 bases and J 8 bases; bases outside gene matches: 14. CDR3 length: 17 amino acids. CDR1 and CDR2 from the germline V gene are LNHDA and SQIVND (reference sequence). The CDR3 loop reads CASSRDRGLLGREKLFF. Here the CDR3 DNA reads TGTGCCAGTAGTCGGGACAGGGGATTATTGGGTCGGGAAAAACTGTTTTTT.

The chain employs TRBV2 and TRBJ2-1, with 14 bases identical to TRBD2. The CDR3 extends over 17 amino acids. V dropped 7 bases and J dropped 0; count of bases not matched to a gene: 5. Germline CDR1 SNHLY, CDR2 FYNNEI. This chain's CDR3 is CASKGLAGASSYNEQFF. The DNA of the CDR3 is TGTGCCAGCAAGGGACTAGCGGGAGCGAGCTCCTACAATGAGCAGTTCTTC.

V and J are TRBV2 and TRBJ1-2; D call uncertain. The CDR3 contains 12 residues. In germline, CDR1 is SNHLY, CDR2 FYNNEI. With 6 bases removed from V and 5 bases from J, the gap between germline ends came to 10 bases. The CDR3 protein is CASRAGGYGYTF. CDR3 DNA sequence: TGTGCCAGCAGAGCCGGAGGGTATGGCTACACCTTC.

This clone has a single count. CDR3 DNA sequence: TGTGCCAGCAGTGACCGGACAGGGGGCGCGAGGAATGAGCAGTTCTTC. Translation gives CASSDRTGGARNEQFF. J is TRBJ2-1 and V is TRBV6-1, with 11 nucleotides matching TRBD1. Germline trimming cut 3 bases from V and 7 bases from J; bases unmatched to any gene: 8. The CDR3 extends over 16 amino acids. CDR1 is MNHNS, CDR2 SASEGT, per germline.

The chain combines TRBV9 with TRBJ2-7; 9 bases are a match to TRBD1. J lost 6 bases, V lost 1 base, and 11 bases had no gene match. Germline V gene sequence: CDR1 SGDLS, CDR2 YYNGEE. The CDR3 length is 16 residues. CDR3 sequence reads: CASSVQPGQGGSEQYF. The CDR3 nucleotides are TGTGCCAGCAGCGTACAACCGGGACAGGGAGGATCCGAGCAGTACTTC.

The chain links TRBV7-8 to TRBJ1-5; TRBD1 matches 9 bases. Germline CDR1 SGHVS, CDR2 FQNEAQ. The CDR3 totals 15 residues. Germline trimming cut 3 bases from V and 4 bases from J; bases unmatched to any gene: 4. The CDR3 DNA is TGTGCCAGCAGCTTCCCGGGACAGGGAAATCAGCCCCAGCATTTT. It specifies CASSFPGQGNQPQHF.

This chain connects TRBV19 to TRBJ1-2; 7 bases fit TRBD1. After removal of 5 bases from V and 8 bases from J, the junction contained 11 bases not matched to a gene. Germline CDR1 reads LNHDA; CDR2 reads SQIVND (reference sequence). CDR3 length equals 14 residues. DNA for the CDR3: TGTGCCAGTAGTCCAGGACAGGCCCTCTCCGGCTACACCTTC. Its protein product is CASSPGQALSGYTF.

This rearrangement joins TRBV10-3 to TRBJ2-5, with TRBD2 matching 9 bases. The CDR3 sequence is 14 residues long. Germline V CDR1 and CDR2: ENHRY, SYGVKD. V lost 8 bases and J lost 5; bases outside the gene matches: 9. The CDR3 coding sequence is TGTGCCATCGGCCAGCGGGGGGCCCTTGAGACCCAGTACTTC. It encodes CAIGQRGALETQYF.

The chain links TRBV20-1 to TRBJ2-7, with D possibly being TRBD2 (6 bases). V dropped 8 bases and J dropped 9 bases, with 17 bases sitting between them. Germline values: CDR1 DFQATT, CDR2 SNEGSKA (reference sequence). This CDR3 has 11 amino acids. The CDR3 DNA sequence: TGCAGTCTGGGACTCATGGGGTGGCAGTACTTC. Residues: CSLGLMGWQYF.

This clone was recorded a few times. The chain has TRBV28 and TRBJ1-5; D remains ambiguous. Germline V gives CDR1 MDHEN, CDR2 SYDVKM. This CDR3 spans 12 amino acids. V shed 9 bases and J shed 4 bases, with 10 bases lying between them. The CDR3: CASTETNQPQHF. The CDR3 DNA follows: TGTGCCAGTACAGAAACAAATCAGCCCCAGCATTTT.

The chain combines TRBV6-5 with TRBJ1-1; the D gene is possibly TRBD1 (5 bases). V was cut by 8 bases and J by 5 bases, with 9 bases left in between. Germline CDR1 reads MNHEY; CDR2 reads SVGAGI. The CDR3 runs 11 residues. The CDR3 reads CASAGFTEAFF. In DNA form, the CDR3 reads TGTGCCAGCGCAGGGTTTACTGAAGCTTTCTTT.

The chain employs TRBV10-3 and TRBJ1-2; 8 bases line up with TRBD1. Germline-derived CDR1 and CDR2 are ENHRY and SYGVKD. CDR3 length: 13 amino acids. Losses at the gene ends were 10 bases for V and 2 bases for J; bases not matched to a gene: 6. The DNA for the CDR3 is TGTGCCACTTCACAGGGGGAGAACTATGGCTACACCTTC. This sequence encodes CATSQGENYGYTF.

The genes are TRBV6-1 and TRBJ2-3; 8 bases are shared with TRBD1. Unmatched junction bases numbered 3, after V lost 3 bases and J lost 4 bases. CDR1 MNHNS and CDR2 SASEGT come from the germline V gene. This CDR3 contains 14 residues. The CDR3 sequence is CASSDRTGPDTQYF. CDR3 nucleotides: TGTGCCAGCAGTGACAGGACAGGGCCAGATACGCAGTATTTT.

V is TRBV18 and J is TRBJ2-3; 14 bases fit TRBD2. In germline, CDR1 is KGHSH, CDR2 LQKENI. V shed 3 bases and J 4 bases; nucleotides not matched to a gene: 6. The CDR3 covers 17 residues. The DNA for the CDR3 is TGTGCCAGCTCACCCCTTGGGACTAGCGGGGGTGCAGATACGCAGTATTTT. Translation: CASSPLGTSGGADTQYF.

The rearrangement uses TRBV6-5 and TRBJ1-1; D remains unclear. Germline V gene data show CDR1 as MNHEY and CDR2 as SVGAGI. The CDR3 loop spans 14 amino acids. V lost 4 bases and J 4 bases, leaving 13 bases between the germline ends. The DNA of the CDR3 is TGTGCCAGCAGTTCTCAGGCAGGTTTCACTGAAGCTTTCTTT. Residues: CASSSQAGFTEAFF.

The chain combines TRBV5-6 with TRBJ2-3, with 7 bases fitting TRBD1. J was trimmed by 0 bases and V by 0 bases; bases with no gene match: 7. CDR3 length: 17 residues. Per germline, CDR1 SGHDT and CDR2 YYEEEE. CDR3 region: CASSLVGDRASTDTQYF. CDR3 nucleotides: TGTGCCAGCAGCTTGGTGGGGGACAGAGCTAGCACAGATACGCAGTATTTT.

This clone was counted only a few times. CDR3 nucleotide sequence: TGTGCCAGCAGTCGCCAGGCAGCCGGGACAGGGGGCAGATACGAGCAGTACTTC. Translating it yields CASSRQAAGTGGRYEQYF. This sequence joins TRBV28 and TRBJ2-7, with TRBD1 matching over 12 bases. CDR1 is MDHEN, CDR2 SYDVKM, per germline. The CDR3 is 18 residues long. The J segment lost 4 bases and the V segment lost 5 bases, leaving 15 bases of the junction unmatched.

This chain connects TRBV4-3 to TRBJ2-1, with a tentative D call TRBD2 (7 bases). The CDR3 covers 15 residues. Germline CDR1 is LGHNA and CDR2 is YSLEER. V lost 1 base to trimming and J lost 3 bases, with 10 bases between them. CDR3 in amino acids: CASSQGGGHYNEQFF. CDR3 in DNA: TGCGCCAGCAGCCAAGGCGGGGGCCACTACAATGAGCAGTTCTTC.

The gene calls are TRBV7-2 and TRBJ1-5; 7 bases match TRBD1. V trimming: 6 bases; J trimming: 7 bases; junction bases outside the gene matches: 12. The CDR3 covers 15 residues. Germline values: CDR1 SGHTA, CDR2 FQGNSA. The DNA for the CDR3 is TGTGCCAGCAGTCGCGACAGGGTGGTTGGACAGCCCCAGCATTTT. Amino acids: CASSRDRVVGQPQHF.